What follows is one T cell receptor (beta chain) and its context. Its antigen is as yet unknown. This sample's time point: newly diagnosed GD, antithyroid drugs for less than 3 months. The TCR library used RNA extracted from PBMCs. This record belongs to a study of regulatory T cells in long-lasting Graves disease. In building TCR beta libraries, iRepertoire HTBI primers were used together with Arm-PCR of CDR3 regions. Per the authors' pipeline: About 62 TRBV and about 15 TRBJ segments were identified across samples. One entry per CDR3 protein results from TCRdb running MiXCR on the multiplex PCR reads. TCRdb assigned the V and J calls; the authors' analysis was not used. The data contain 350,000 to 500,000 distinct CDR3 sequences, around 15% of them singletons. The study, taken as a whole, reports: Persistent Graves' cases showed lower TCR diversity than newly diagnosed cases. Preferential use of TRBV28, TRBJ1-2 and TRBJ2-5 was seen in persistent disease.

The germline gives CDR1 SEHNR, CDR2 FQNEAQ (reference sequence). V lost 2 bases and J lost 8, with 15 bases in between. This CDR3 is built from 15 residues. Another study also made use of these data, one on T cells in Graves' hyperthyroidism and ophthalmopathy. In that study: The authors deemed Graves' hyperthyroidism stable absent ophthalmopathy progression within 18 months.

This rearrangement joins TRBV7-9 to TRBJ1-4; tentative D call: TRBD1 (5 bases). Specimen: peripheral blood mononuclear cells (PBMCs), collected at new diagnosis, from a patient treated with antithyroid drugs. The TCR was taken from a woman aged 50 to 60 with Graves disease. CDR3 loop: CASSLSSRVIEKLFF. CDR3 nucleotide sequence: TGTGCCAGCAGCTTATCCAGCAGGGTTATCGAAAAACTGTTTTTT.